The rows below give T cell receptor beta chains drawn from one sample of a study of cytotoxic CD8 clonotypes in ibrutinib-treated CLL. The table came from immunoSEQ multiplex PCR; TCRdb's copy has only in-frame clones and leaves some out. The sample carries 200,000 to 250,000 clones, about four fifths recorded once. The specimen comprised PBMCs, sampled after 12 months of ibrutinib treatment. The receptors stem from a human donor with chronic lymphocytic leukemia. CDR3s include the opening cysteine and the closing phenylalanine or tryptophan. The order of the fields is D gene, V gene, clone size, J gene, CDR3 DNA, CDR3 protein. The D gene is left open where the match is weak. Clone size is not always given. Where it is, it says once, few, many or a class for expanded clones.

D: -
V: TRBV6-5
size: once
J: TRBJ2-2
DNA: TGTGCCAGCAGCGAGACTAGGCCGGGCACCGGGGAGCTGTTTTTT
CDR3: CASSETRPGTGELFF

D: -
V: TRBV5-8
size: -
J: TRBJ1-1
DNA: TGTGCCAGCAGCCACCGTGGACAGCTCATGAACACTGAAGCTTTCTTT
CDR3: CASSHRGQLMNTEAFF

D: TRBD1
V: TRBV10-3
size: -
J: TRBJ2-3
DNA: TGTGCCATCAGTGTTCCGGGACAGGGGGCCTCACATACCTGGGATACGCAGTATTTT
CDR3: CAISVPGQGASHTWDTQYF

D: TRBD1
V: TRBV10-1
size: -
J: TRBJ2-2
DNA: TGCGCCAGCTCGGACAGGCAGAACACCGGGGAGCTGTTTTTT
CDR3: CASSDRQNTGELFF

D: -
V: TRBV9
size: -
J: TRBJ1-3
DNA: TGTGCCAGCAGCGTAGCGACGCTGTTCTCTGGAAACACCATATATTTT
CDR3: CASSVATLFSGNTIYF

D: -
V: TRBV2
size: -
J: TRBJ1-3
DNA: TGTGCCAGCAGTGAAGGGACAGAAATCATTGGAAACACCATATATTTT
CDR3: CASSEGTEIIGNTIYF

D: -
V: TRBV11-3
size: -
J: TRBJ2-2
DNA: TGTGCCAGCAGCAGACCTCGAGACGGGGAGCTGTTTTTT
CDR3: CASSRPRDGELFF

D: TRBD1
V: TRBV5-4
size: -
J: TRBJ2-1
DNA: TGTGCCAGCAGCTTTGACAGGGGTGATGAGCAGTTCTTC
CDR3: CASSFDRGDEQFF

D: -
V: TRBV28
size: -
J: TRBJ1-1
DNA: TGTGCCAGCAGCGCCGGCTGGGGTGTGAACACTGAAGCTTTCTTT
CDR3: CASSAGWGVNTEAFF

D: TRBD1
V: TRBV7-9
size: -
J: TRBJ2-1
DNA: TGTGCCAGCAGTCTTCGAGGGGGCAGCAATGAGCAGTTCTTC
CDR3: CASSLRGGSNEQFF

D: -
V: TRBV4-1
size: -
J: TRBJ1-1
DNA: TGCGCCAGCAGCCCGCTTGTACAGACTGAAGCTTTCTTT
CDR3: CASSPLVQTEAFF

D: TRBD2
V: TRBV5-1
size: -
J: TRBJ2-4
DNA: TGCGCCAGCAGCTTTGGGGGCGGACTAGCCCCCAAAAACATTCAGTACTTC
CDR3: CASSFGGGLAPKNIQYF

D: -
V: TRBV4-1
size: -
J: TRBJ1-4
DNA: TGCGCCAGCAGCCGAATCCTTGGGAGGGCAGGGAGGGGTGTAGGGGAAAAACTGTTTTTT
CDR3: CASSRILGRAGRGVGEKLFF

D: TRBD2
V: TRBV18
size: once
J: TRBJ2-2
DNA: TGTGCCAGCTCACCCGCCGGACTAGCGGGCACCGGGGAGCTGTTTTTT
CDR3: CASSPAGLAGTGELFF

D: TRBD1
V: TRBV7-2
size: -
J: TRBJ2-3
DNA: TGTGCCAGCAGCGGCGGGACAGGTACAGATACGCAGTATTTT
CDR3: CASSGGTGTDTQYF

D: -
V: TRBV5-1
size: -
J: TRBJ2-7
DNA: TGCGCCAGCAGCCAGACAGATACGGGGGAGCAGTACTTC
CDR3: CASSQTDTGEQYF

D: -
V: TRBV19
size: -
J: TRBJ2-6
DNA: TGTGCCAGTAGTAGGGTAGGAAGCTCTGGGGCCAACGTCCTGACTTTC
CDR3: CASSRVGSSGANVLTF

D: TRBD2
V: TRBV11-2
size: few
J: TRBJ2-7
DNA: TGTGCCAGCAGTTTAGCGGGAGGGAGCTCCTACGAGCAGTACTTC
CDR3: CASSLAGGSSYEQYF

D: TRBD2
V: TRBV5-1
size: -
J: TRBJ2-5
DNA: TGCGCCAGCCGGACGGGAGGGGGTTCTAAAGAGACCCAGTACTTC
CDR3: CASRTGGGSKETQYF

D: -
V: TRBV6-5
size: -
J: TRBJ1-1
DNA: TGTGCCAGCAGTTACGGGAGAGAAGCTTTCTTT
CDR3: CASSYGREAFF

D: -
V: TRBV19
size: -
J: TRBJ1-5
DNA: TGTGCCAGTAGCGCAATCCCCCTTAATCAGCCCCAGCATTTT
CDR3: CASSAIPLNQPQHF

D: TRBD1
V: TRBV6-5
size: -
J: TRBJ1-1
DNA: TGTGCCAGCAGTCTTCGACAGGGGATGAACACTGAAGCTTTCTTT
CDR3: CASSLRQGMNTEAFF

D: TRBD1
V: TRBV5-1
size: few
J: TRBJ1-5
DNA: TGCGCCAGCAGCTCGACAGGGGAGTCCAATCAGCCCCAGCATTTT
CDR3: CASSSTGESNQPQHF

D: -
V: TRBV10-1
size: -
J: TRBJ2-3
DNA: TGCGCCAGCAGCCCGGAAGGTTGGACAGATACGCAGTATTTT
CDR3: CASSPEGWTDTQYF

D: TRBD1
V: TRBV6-5
size: few
J: TRBJ1-2
DNA: TGTGCCAGCAGGCGGGGACAGGGGATCTATGGCTACACCTTC
CDR3: CASRRGQGIYGYTF

D: -
V: TRBV5-6
size: -
J: TRBJ2-7
DNA: TGTGCCAGCAGCTACAGGTCGGCAGCCTACGAGCAGTACTTC
CDR3: CASSYRSAAYEQYF

D: -
V: TRBV18
size: -
J: TRBJ1-5
DNA: TGTGCCAGCTCACCCGGGACACGGAGCAATCAGCCCCAGCATTTT
CDR3: CASSPGTRSNQPQHF

D: -
V: TRBV2
size: once
J: TRBJ2-5
DNA: TGTGCCAGCAGTACACAGGAGCAACAAGAGACCCAGTACTTC
CDR3: CASSTQEQQETQYF

D: TRBD1
V: TRBV7-9
size: -
J: TRBJ2-7
DNA: TGTGCCAGCAGCCCACAGGGGGCCCCCTACGAGCAGTACTTC
CDR3: CASSPQGAPYEQYF

D: -
V: TRBV5-8
size: -
J: TRBJ1-3
DNA: TGTGCCAGCATCGGGCGGCAGAGCTCTGGAAACACCATATATTTT
CDR3: CASIGRQSSGNTIYF

D: TRBD2
V: TRBV13
size: once
J: TRBJ2-1
DNA: TGTGCCAGCAGCCCCTGGGGGGGTAGCGGGAGAAAATACAATGAGCAGTTCTTC
CDR3: CASSPWGGSGRKYNEQFF

D: -
V: TRBV27
size: -
J: TRBJ1-4
DNA: TGTGCCAGCAGTTTAGGCTCCGGGGGAAAACTGTTTTTT
CDR3: CASSLGSGGKLFF

D: -
V: TRBV15
size: -
J: TRBJ2-2
DNA: TGTGCCACCAGCAGAGAGTTAGGACCCACCGGGGAGCTGTTTTTT
CDR3: CATSRELGPTGELFF

D: -
V: TRBV5-6
size: -
J: TRBJ1-2
DNA: TGTGCCAGCCGACGTATCGGCCGCTCGAACTATGGCTACACCTTC
CDR3: CASRRIGRSNYGYTF

D: TRBD1
V: TRBV27
size: once
J: TRBJ1-5
DNA: TGTGCCAGCGGATCGGACAGGGGTTGGCCCCAGCATTTT
CDR3: CASGSDRGWPQHF

D: TRBD2
V: TRBV30
size: -
J: TRBJ2-7
DNA: TGTGCCTGGGGACTAGCGGGGGGGAACGAGCAGTACTTC
CDR3: CAWGLAGGNEQYF

D: TRBD1
V: TRBV4-1
size: -
J: TRBJ1-5
DNA: TGCGCCAGCAGCCTGCGGACAGGGGATCAGCCCCAGCATTTT
CDR3: CASSLRTGDQPQHF

D: -
V: TRBV12-2
size: -
J: TRBJ1-5
DNA: TGTGCAAGTCGCTTAGGACAGCCATATCAGCCCCAGCATTTT
CDR3: CASRLGQPYQPQHF

D: -
V: TRBV2
size: -
J: TRBJ1-1
DNA: TGTGCCAGCACCCTAGATGACGGGAACACTGAAGCTTTCTTT
CDR3: CASTLDDGNTEAFF

D: -
V: TRBV30
size: -
J: TRBJ1-1
DNA: TGTGCCTGGAGTCGGGGCACTGAAGCTTTCTTT
CDR3: CAWSRGTEAFF

D: TRBD1
V: TRBV27
size: -
J: TRBJ1-6
DNA: TGTGCCAGCTCCCGTGACAGGGGGCATTCACCCCTCCACTTT
CDR3: CASSRDRGHSPLHF

D: -
V: TRBV28
size: -
J: TRBJ2-1
DNA: TGTGCCAGCAGTTTTTATCACCCTGACAGGAGTTACAATGAGCAGTTCTTC
CDR3: CASSFYHPDRSYNEQFF

D: -
V: TRBV28
size: few
J: TRBJ2-7
DNA: TGTGCCAGCAGTTTATCTCTGGGCATCTCCTACGAGCAGTACTTC
CDR3: CASSLSLGISYEQYF

D: -
V: TRBV4-2
size: -
J: TRBJ2-1
DNA: TGTGCCAGCAGCCCAGCTGCTAGCTTTTTCGACAATGAGCAGTTCTTC
CDR3: CASSPAASFFDNEQFF

D: TRBD1
V: TRBV6-5
size: -
J: TRBJ2-7
DNA: TGTGCCAGCAGAGAGACAGGGGGCCGAGACGAGCAGTACTTC
CDR3: CASRETGGRDEQYF

D: TRBD1
V: TRBV28
size: once
J: TRBJ1-1
DNA: TGTGCCAGCACACAGCACAGGGGTGGGAACACTGAAGCTTTCTTT
CDR3: CASTQHRGGNTEAFF

D: -
V: TRBV5-1
size: -
J: TRBJ1-1
DNA: TGCGCCAGCAGCTTGCTAGACGATGAAGCTTTCTTT
CDR3: CASSLLDDEAFF

D: TRBD2
V: TRBV28
size: -
J: TRBJ2-1
DNA: TGTGCCAGCAGTCTAACCGGGACTAGCTCTGGGGAGCAGTTCTTC
CDR3: CASSLTGTSSGEQFF

D: -
V: TRBV18
size: few
J: TRBJ1-1
DNA: TGTGCCAGCTCACTGACCGAGGCGAACACTGAAGCTTTCTTT
CDR3: CASSLTEANTEAFF

D: -
V: TRBV4-1
size: -
J: TRBJ2-1
DNA: TGCGCCAGCAGCCTCCCCCGGGGGAGGGGGCTTTTAAATGAGCAGTTCTTC
CDR3: CASSLPRGRGLLNEQFF

D: TRBD2
V: TRBV9
size: -
J: TRBJ2-1
DNA: TGTGCCAGCAGAGCCCCGGGGGGGGCCTACAATGAGCAGTTCTTC
CDR3: CASRAPGGAYNEQFF

D: -
V: TRBV15
size: -
J: TRBJ2-7
DNA: TGTGCCACCAGCAGAGATCTGGGGGCCTACGAGCAGTACTTC
CDR3: CATSRDLGAYEQYF

D: -
V: TRBV7-9
size: -
J: TRBJ2-6
DNA: TGTGCCACCCAAGCTCGCTCTGGGGCCAACGTCCTGACTTTC
CDR3: CATQARSGANVLTF